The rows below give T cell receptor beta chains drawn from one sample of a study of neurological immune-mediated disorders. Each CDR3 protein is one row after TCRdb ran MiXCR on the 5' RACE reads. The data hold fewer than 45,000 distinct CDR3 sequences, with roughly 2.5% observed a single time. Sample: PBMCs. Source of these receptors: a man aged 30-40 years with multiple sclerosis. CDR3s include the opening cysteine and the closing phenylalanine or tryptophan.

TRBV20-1,CSARAGGASGYTF
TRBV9,CASSETGRWTEAFF
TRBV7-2,CASSPRLLTNYGYTF
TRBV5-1,CASSADEPRVTAYYGYTF
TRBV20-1,CSARARDTEAFF
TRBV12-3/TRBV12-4,CATTNYGGQGAYGYTF
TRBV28,CASRTSGLGNGQYF
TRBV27,CASSFGPSYEQYF
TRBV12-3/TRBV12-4,CASSTRTGNNEQFF
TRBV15,CATSRDPGQGSYGYTF
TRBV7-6,CASSLARTGGTEAFF
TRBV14,CASSRAGMNTEAFF
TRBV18,CASSPRQGGEDTQYF
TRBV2,CASTQTEVHEQYF
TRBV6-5,CASSYSRTGGEQYF